One and the same sample provided the 15 T cell receptor beta chains below, sequenced in a study of control samples from healthy donors and cancer patients. Profiling relied on immunoSEQ multiplex PCR, and the TCRdb table lists in-frame clones only, not all of them. Here the sample spans under 200,000 clones, approximately 92% being singletons. The sequenced material came from blood. The receptors originated from a woman aged 55-75 years in good health.

V usage is TRBV5-1 and J usage is TRBJ2-7, with 11 bases matching TRBD1. Germline V CDR1 and CDR2: SGHRS, YFSETQ. The V segment lost 0 bases and the J segment 5 bases; nucleotides outside the gene matches: 4. The CDR3 extends over 15 amino acids. For the CDR3, the DNA is TGCGCCAGCAGCTTGGCGGGACAGGGGGTGCACGAGCAGTACTTC. Translated: CASSLAGQGVHEQYF.

About this clone itself: This specimen includes other DNA sequences encoding the same CDR3. V usage is TRBV7-2 and J usage is TRBJ1-1; D unclear. The germline gives CDR1 SGHTA, CDR2 FQGNSA. Trimming took 4 bases from V and 0 from J, leaving 6 bases between them. CDR3 length equals 13 residues. CDR3 protein: CASSSIMNTEAFF. The CDR3 nucleotides are TGTGCCAGCAGCTCGATAATGAACACTGAAGCTTTCTTT.

This sequence joins TRBV5-1 and TRBJ1-6; no clear D. The CDR3 totals 15 residues. The germline gives CDR1 SGHRS, CDR2 YFSETQ. Trimming took 0 bases from V and 7 from J, leaving 11 bases between them. CDR3 bases: TGCGCCAGCAGCTTGGTTCCCGAAGGAAATTCACCCCTCCACTTT. This encodes CASSLVPEGNSPLHF.

The genes are TRBV6-5 and TRBJ1-2, with D possibly being TRBD1 (5 bases). Trimming stripped 2 bases from V and 8 bases from J, with 12 bases between. The CDR3 loop spans 13 amino acids. CDR1 and CDR2 from the germline V gene are MNHEY and SVGAGI. This chain's CDR3 is CASSYQEGVGYTF. The DNA of the CDR3 is TGTGCCAGCAGTTACCAAGAAGGGGTCGGCTACACCTTC.

The V call is TRBV7-2, the J call TRBJ2-1, with 13 bases matching TRBD2. Unmatched junction bases numbered 13, after V lost 5 bases and J lost 15 bases. The CDR3 sequence is 15 residues long. The germline gives CDR1 SGHTA, CDR2 FQGNSA. CDR3 amino acids: CASSITGTSGTPWFF. Written as DNA, the CDR3 is TGTGCCAGCAGCATAACCGGGACTAGCGGGACGCCATGGTTCTTC.

V is TRBV13 and J is TRBJ1-3, with D possibly matching TRBD1 (6 bases). Germline lookup yields CDR1 PRHDT and CDR2 FYEKMQ (reference sequence). The CDR3 is 15 amino acids. V was shortened by 4 bases and J by 0 bases, with 10 bases between the two germline ends. CDR3 sequence reads: CASSYGTTSGNTIYF. In DNA, the CDR3 is TGTGCCAGCAGCTATGGGACAACCTCTGGAAACACCATATATTTT.

The gene calls are TRBV4-3 and TRBJ1-2; D is ambiguous. Trimming took 0 bases from V and 1 from J, leaving 9 bases between them. Germline values: CDR1 LGHNA, CDR2 YSLEER. CDR3 size: 15 residues. The CDR3 region has the DNA TGCGCCAGCAGCCAAGATTTACAGTTTAACTATGGCTACACCTTC. It yields the protein CASSQDLQFNYGYTF.

In DNA form, the CDR3 reads TGTGCCAGCTCACCAGACAGGGGGCTTATTAGGTACGAGCAGTACTTC. It yields the protein CASSPDRGLIRYEQYF. This chain links TRBV18 with TRBJ2-7; 10 positions agree with TRBD1. This CDR3 spans 16 amino acids. CDR1 is KGHSH and CDR2 is LQKENI in the germline V gene. The V segment lost 2 bases and the J segment 4 bases; nucleotides outside the gene matches: 8.

The chain employs TRBV4-3 and TRBJ2-7; unclear D gene. V lost 0 bases to trimming and J lost 0 bases, with 6 bases between them. CDR3 length: 14 residues. Germline assignment: CDR1 LGHNA and CDR2 YSLEER. This CDR3 is CASSQDTSSYEQYF. CDR3 DNA: TGCGCCAGCAGCCAAGATACGTCCTCCTACGAGCAGTACTTC.

This chain uses TRBV7-9 with TRBJ1-6; weak D call: TRBD1 (5 bases). This CDR3 has 15 residues. Germline lookup yields CDR1 SEHNR and CDR2 FQNEAQ (reference sequence). The V end was cut by 3 bases, the J end by 4 bases, with 10 bases between. This CDR3 is CASSLSGGYNSPLHF. CDR3 DNA sequence: TGTGCCAGCAGCTTGTCCGGGGGATATAATTCACCCCTCCACTTT.

The rearrangement joins TRBV20-1 to TRBJ1-1; D might be TRBD1 (6 bases). CDR3 length: 15 amino acids. Trimming cost V 3 bases and J 4 bases, with 18 bases left between them. Germline CDR1 and CDR2: DFQATT and SNEGSKA (reference sequence). The CDR3 region is CSASGSGDSRTEAFF. The DNA for the CDR3 is TGCAGTGCTAGTGGGTCAGGGGACTCACGCACTGAAGCTTTCTTT.

This chain links TRBV4-3 with TRBJ1-6; D is ambiguous. V was clipped by 0 bases and J by 6 bases, with 15 bases between them. This CDR3 spans 17 amino acids. Germline assignment: CDR1 LGHNA and CDR2 YSLEER. CDR3 DNA sequence: TGCGCCAGCAGCCAAGACCCGACAACTACACTTAATTCACCCCTCCACTTT. Its protein product is CASSQDPTTTLNSPLHF.

V and J are TRBV4-2 and TRBJ2-7; D might be TRBD1 (5 bases). CDR1 and CDR2 (germline): LGHNA, YNFKEQ. Deletions cut 0 bases from V and 5 bases from J, with 20 bases between. The CDR3 length is 17 residues. CDR3: CASSQEGPRTRSHEQYF. The CDR3 DNA sequence: TGTGCCAGCAGCCAAGAAGGGCCCCGGACAAGATCCCACGAGCAGTACTTC.

The gene calls are TRBV14 and TRBJ2-5; D call uncertain. Between the trimmed V and J ends, which lost 1 base and 0 bases, there was a span of 21 bases. This CDR3 has 19 amino acids. In germline, CDR1 is SGHDN, CDR2 FVKESK. CDR3 residues: CASSQGLAETLWYQETQYF. The CDR3 region has the DNA TGTGCCAGCAGCCAAGGTCTCGCGGAGACCCTATGGTACCAAGAGACCCAGTACTTC.

This chain links TRBV1 with TRBJ2-3; the listed D gene, TRBD2, was not tested against the DNA. TRBV1 is described as a pseudogene. There are 12 residues in the CDR3. The chain's CDR3 is CTSSLRGDTQYF. Here the CDR3 DNA reads TGCACCAGCAGCCTCCGGGGAGATACGCAGTATTTT.